These 5 T cell receptor beta chains were all obtained from the same sample, sequenced in a study of cytomegalovirus exposure and HLA in healthy donors. Primers: 60 Vbeta forward and 13 Jbeta reverse. Some clones are missing from TCRdb's copy, which holds only in-frame ones; the method was immunoSEQ multiplex PCR. The sample includes about 91,000 clones, about nine tenths of them seen just once. Sequenced: PBMCs. The receptors were sampled from a man aged 18-30 years in good health and CMV-seronegative.

The gene calls are TRBV7-2 and TRBJ2-2; D is undetermined. The CDR3 length is 15 residues. V gave up 2 bases and J gave up 1 base, with 8 bases separating them. Germline V gives CDR1 SGHTA, CDR2 FQGNSA. CDR3 DNA: TGTGCCAGCAGCTTAAAGAGAGGGAACACCGGGGAGCTGTTTTTT. It encodes CASSLKRGNTGELFF.

The V and J genes are TRBV19 and TRBJ1-2; 7 bases are shared with TRBD1. V gave up 5 bases and J gave up 6 bases; unmatched junction bases: 6. This CDR3 spans 13 amino acids. CDR1 and CDR2 (germline): LNHDA, SQIVND (reference sequence). The CDR3 loop is CASSLTGADGYTF. The CDR3 DNA reads as TGTGCCAGTAGTCTTACAGGGGCAGATGGCTACACCTTC.

The rearrangement links TRBV19 to TRBJ2-1; D not certain. Per germline, CDR1 LNHDA and CDR2 SQIVND (reference sequence). Deletions cut 6 bases from V and 6 bases from J, with 12 bases between. The CDR3 length is 13 residues. CDR3 nucleotides: TGTGCCAGTAGAGGAGTCCTTGGCAATGAGCAGTTCTTC. This sequence encodes CASRGVLGNEQFF. Full variable domain (missing parts from reference TRBV19 and TRBJ2-1): DGGITQSPKYLFRKEGQNVTLSCEQNLNHDAMYWYRQDPGQGLRLIYYSQIVNDFQKGDIAEGYSVSREKKESFPLTVTSAQKNPTAFYLCASRGVLGNEQFFGPGTRLTVL.

The count of this clone is one. The V call is TRBV27, the J call TRBJ2-1; 8 bases align to TRBD2. Germline CDR1 MNHEY, CDR2 SMNVEV (reference sequence). There are 17 residues in the CDR3. J lost 9 bases, V lost 5 bases, and 18 bases had no gene match. CDR3 amino acids: CASSITPAGAGGGEQFF. CDR3 DNA sequence: TGTGCCAGCAGTATAACCCCAGCGGGGGCAGGAGGGGGTGAGCAGTTCTTC.

This sequence joins TRBV28 and TRBJ2-1; D uncertain. With 3 bases removed from V and 8 bases from J, the gap between germline ends came to 8 bases. CDR3 length: 12 residues. Germline V CDR1 and CDR2: MDHEN, SYDVKM. CDR3 protein: CASSLRSDEQFF. The CDR3 DNA reads TGTGCCAGCAGTTTGCGGTCCGATGAGCAGTTCTTC.